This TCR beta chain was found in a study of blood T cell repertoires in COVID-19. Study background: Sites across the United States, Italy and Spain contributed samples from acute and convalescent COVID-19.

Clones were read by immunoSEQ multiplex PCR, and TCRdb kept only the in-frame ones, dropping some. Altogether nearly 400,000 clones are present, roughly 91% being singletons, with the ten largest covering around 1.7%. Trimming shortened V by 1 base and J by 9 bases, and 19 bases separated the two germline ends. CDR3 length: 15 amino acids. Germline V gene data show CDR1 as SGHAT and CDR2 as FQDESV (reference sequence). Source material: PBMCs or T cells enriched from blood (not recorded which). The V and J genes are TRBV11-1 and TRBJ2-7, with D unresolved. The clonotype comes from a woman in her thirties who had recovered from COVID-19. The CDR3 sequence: CASSLGALPERRQYF. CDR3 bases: TGTGCCAGCAGCTTAGGGGCCTTGCCAGAAAGGCGGCAGTACTTC.